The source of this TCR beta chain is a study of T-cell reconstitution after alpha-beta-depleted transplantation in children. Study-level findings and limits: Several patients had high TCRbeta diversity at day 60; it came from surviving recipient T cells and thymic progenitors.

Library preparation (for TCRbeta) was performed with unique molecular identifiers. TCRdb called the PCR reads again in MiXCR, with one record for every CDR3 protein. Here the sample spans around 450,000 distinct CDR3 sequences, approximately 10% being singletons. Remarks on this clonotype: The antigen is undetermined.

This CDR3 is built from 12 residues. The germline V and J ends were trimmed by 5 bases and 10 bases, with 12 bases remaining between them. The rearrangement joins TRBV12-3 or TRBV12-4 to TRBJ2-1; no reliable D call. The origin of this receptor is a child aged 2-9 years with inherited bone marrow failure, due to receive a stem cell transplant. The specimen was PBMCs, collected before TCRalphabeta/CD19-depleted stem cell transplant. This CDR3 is CASSPLLGEQFF. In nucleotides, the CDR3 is TGTGCCAGCAGTCCTCTCTTGGGGGAGCAGTTCTTC.